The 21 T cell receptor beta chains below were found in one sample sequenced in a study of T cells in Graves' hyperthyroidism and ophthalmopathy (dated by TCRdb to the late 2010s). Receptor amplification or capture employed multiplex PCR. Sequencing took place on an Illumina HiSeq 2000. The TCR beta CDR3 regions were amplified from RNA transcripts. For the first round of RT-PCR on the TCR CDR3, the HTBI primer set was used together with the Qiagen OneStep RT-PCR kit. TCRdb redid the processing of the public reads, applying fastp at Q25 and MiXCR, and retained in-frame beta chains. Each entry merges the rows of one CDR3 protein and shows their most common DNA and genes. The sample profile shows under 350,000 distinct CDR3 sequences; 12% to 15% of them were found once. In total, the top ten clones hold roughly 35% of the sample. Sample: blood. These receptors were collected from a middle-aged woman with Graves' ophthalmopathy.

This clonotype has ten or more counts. DNA of the CDR3: TGTGCCAGCAAACCACAGGGGACCCCTAACTATGGCTACACCTTC. It translates to CASKPQGTPNYGYTF. The J gene is TRBJ1-2, the V gene TRBV9; TRBD1 matches 7 bases. This CDR3 spans 15 amino acids. Looked up from germline, CDR1 is SGDLS and CDR2 is YYNGEE. V lost 6 bases and J lost 0; bases outside the gene matches: 8.

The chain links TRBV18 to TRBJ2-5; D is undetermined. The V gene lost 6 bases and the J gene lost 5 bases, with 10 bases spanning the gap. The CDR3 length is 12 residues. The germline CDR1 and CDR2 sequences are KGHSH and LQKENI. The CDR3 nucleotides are TGTGCCAGCTCCGGAGAGGAGGAGACCCAGTACTTC. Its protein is CASSGEEETQYF.

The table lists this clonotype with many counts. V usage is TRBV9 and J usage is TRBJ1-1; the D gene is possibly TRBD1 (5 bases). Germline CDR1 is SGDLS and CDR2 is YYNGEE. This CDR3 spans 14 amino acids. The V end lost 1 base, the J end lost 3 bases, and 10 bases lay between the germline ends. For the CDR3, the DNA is TGTGCCAGCAGCGTAACTGGCAGGGACACTGAAGCTTTCTTT. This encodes CASSVTGRDTEAFF.

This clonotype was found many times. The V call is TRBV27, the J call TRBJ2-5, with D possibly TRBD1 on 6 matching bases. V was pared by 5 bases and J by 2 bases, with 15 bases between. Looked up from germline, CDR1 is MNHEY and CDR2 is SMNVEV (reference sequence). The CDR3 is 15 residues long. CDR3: CASSPHRGWQETQYF. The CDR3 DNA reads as TGTGCCAGCAGTCCTCATAGGGGGTGGCAAGAGACCCAGTACTTC.

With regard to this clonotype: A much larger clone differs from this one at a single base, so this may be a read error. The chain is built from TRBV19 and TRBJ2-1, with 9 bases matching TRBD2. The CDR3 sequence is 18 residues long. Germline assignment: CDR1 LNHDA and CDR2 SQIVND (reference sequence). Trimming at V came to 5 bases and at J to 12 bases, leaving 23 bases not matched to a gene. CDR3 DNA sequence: TGTGCCAGTAGTTTCCTCCCGGGACTAGCTCCTAAGAGGTATGGGCAGTTCTTC. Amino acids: CASSFLPGLAPKRYGQFF. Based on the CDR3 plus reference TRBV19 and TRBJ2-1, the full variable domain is DGGITQSPKYLFRKEGQNVTLSCEQNLNHDAMYWYRQDPGQGLRLIYYSQIVNDFQKGDIAEGYSVSREKKESFPLTVTSAQKNPTAFYLCASSFLPGLAPKRYGQFFGPGTRLTVL.

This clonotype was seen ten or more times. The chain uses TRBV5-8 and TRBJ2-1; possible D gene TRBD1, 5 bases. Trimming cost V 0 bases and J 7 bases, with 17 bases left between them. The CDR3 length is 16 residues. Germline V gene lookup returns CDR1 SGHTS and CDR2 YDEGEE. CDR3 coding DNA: TGTGCCAGCAGCTTGGTCGAAGTGGTGGGGCCAAATGAGCAGTTCTTC. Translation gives CASSLVEVVGPNEQFF.

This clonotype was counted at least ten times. In nucleotides, the CDR3 is TGTGCCAGCAGTGAAGCACGAGGGGTGACTGAAGCTTTCTTT. Translated, it gives CASSEARGVTEAFF. This chain uses TRBV6-1 with TRBJ1-1; tentatively, D is TRBD1 (5 bases). The CDR3 sequence is 14 residues long. Trimming took 0 bases from V and 5 from J, leaving 10 bases between them. Per germline, CDR1 MNHNS and CDR2 SASEGT.

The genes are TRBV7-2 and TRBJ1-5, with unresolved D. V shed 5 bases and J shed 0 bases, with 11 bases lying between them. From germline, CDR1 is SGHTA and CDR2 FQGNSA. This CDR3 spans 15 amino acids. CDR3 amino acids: CASSPRFTSNQPQHF. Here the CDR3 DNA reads TGTGCCAGCAGCCCAAGGTTTACTAGCAATCAGCCCCAGCATTTT. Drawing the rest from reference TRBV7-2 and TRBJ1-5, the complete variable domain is GAGVSQSPSNKVTEKGKDVELRCDPISGHTALYWYRQSLGQGLEFLIYFQGNSAPDKSGLPSDRFSAERTGGSVSTLTIQRTQQEDSAVYLCASSPRFTSNQPQHFGDGTRLSIL.

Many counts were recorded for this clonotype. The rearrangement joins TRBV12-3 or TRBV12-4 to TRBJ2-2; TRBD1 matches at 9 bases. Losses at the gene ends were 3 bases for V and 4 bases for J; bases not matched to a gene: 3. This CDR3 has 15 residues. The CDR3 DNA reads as TGTGCCAGCAGTTTCCACAGGGGGCGCACCGGGGAGCTGTTTTTT. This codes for CASSFHRGRTGELFF.

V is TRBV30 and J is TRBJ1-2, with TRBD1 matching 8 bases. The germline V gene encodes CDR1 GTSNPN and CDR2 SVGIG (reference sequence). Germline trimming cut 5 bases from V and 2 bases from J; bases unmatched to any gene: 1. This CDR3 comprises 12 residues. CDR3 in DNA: TGTGCCTGGGCAGGGGGCAACTATGGCTACACCTTC. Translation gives CAWAGGNYGYTF.

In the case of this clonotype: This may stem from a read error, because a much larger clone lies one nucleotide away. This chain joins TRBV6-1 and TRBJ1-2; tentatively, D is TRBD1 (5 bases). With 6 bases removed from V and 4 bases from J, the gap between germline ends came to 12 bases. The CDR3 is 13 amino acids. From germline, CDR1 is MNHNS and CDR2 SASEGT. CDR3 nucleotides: TGTGCCAGCAGCGAGACAGTGACCTATGGCTACACCTTC. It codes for CASSETVTYGYTF.

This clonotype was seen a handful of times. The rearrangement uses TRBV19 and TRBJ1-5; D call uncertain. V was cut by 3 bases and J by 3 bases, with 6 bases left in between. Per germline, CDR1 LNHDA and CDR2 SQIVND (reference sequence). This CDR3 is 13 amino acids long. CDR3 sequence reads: CASSMGLNQPQHF. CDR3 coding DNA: TGTGCCAGTAGTATGGGCCTCAATCAGCCCCAGCATTTT.

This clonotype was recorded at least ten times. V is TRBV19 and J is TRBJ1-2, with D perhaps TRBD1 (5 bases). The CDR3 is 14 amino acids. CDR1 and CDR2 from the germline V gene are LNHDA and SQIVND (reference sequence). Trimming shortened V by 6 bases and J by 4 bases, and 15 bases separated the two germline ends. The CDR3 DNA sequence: TGTGCCAGTAGCCAACCCGGGACGGTCTATGGCTACACCTTC. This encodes CASSQPGTVYGYTF.

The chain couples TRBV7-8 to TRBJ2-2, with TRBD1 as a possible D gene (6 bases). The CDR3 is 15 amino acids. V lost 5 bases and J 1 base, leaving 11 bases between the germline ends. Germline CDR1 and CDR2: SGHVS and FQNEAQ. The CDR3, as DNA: TGTGCCAGCAGCCCGCACAGGGTGAACACCGGGGAGCTGTTTTTT. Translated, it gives CASSPHRVNTGELFF.

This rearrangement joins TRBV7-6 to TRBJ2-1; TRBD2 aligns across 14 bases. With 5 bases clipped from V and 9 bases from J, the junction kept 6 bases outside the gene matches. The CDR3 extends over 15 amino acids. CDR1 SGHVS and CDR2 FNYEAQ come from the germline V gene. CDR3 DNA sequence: TGTGCCAGCAGCCCCTCGGGACTAGCGGGAGTTGAGCAGTTCTTC. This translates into CASSPSGLAGVEQFF.

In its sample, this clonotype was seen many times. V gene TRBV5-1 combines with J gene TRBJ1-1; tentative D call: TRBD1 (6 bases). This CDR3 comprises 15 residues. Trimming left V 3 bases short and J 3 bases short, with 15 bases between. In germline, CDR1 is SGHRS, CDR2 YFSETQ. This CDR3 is CASSWGQGRYTEAFF. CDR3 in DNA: TGCGCCAGCAGCTGGGGGCAGGGTCGGTACACTGAAGCTTTCTTT.

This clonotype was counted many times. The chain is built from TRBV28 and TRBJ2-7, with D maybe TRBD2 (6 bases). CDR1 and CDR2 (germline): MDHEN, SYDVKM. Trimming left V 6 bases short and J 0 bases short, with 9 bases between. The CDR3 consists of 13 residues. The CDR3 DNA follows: TGTGCCAGCAGCAATAGCGGCTCCTACGAGCAGTACTTC. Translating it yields CASSNSGSYEQYF.

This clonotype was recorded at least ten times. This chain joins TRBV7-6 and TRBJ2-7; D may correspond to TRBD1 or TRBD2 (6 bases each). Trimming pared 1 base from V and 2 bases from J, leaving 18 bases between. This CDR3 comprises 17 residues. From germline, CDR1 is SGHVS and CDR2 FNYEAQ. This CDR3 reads CASSLVGGGQQTYEQYF. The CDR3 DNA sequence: TGTGCCAGCAGCTTAGTGGGAGGCGGACAGCAAACCTACGAGCAGTACTTC.

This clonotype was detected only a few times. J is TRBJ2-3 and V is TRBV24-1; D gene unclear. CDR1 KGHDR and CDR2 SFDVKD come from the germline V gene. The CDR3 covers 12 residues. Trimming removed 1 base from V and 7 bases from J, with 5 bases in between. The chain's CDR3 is CATSDFGNTQYF. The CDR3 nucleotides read TGTGCCACCAGTGATTTTGGAAATACGCAGTATTTT.

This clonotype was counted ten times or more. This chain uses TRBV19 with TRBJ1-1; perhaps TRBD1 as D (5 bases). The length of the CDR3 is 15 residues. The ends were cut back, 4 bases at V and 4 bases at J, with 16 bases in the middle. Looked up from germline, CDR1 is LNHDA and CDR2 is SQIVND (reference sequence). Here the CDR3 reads CASSTWTPGGTEAFF. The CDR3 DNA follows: TGTGCCAGTAGTACCTGGACACCGGGGGGCACTGAAGCTTTCTTT. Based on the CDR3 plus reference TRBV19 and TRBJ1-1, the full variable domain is DGGITQSPKYLFRKEGQNVTLSCEQNLNHDAMYWYRQDPGQGLRLIYYSQIVNDFQKGDIAEGYSVSREKKESFPLTVTSAQKNPTAFYLCASSTWTPGGTEAFFGQGTRLTVV.

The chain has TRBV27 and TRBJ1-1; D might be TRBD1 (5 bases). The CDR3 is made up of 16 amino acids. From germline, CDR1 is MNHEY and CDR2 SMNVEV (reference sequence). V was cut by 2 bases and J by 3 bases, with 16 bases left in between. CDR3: CASSLTAGRVYTEAFF. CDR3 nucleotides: TGTGCCAGCAGTTTAACGGCGGGCAGGGTATACACTGAAGCTTTCTTT.